This record looks at one TCR beta chain sequence and its context. These data originate in a study of cytomegalovirus exposure and HLA in healthy donors. V was shortened by 3 bases and J by 7 bases, with 23 bases between the two germline ends. CDR1 and CDR2 from the germline V gene are SGDLS and YYNGEE. CDR3 length: 17 residues. PCR employed 60 Vbeta and 13 Jbeta primers. Assay: immunoSEQ multiplex PCR; the TCRdb copy retains only in-frame clones and omits some. This sample has 160,000 or so clones, with around 85% found just once. The sequence was obtained from a man aged 35 to 55 in good health and CMV-seronegative. The sample taken for sequencing was PBMCs. The gene calls are TRBV9 and TRBJ2-1, with D possibly matching TRBD1 (6 bases). CDR3 DNA: TGTGCCAGCAGCGAACACCTAGGCGCAGACAGGCGTAATGAGCAGTTCTTC. This codes for CASSEHLGADRRNEQFF. The full variable domain, completed using reference TRBV9 and TRBJ2-1, is DSGVTQTPKHLITATGQRVTLRCSPRSGDLSVYWYQQSLDQGLQFLIQYYNGEERAKGNILERFSAQQFPDLHSELNLSSLELGDSALYFCASSEHLGADRRNEQFFGPGTRLTVL.